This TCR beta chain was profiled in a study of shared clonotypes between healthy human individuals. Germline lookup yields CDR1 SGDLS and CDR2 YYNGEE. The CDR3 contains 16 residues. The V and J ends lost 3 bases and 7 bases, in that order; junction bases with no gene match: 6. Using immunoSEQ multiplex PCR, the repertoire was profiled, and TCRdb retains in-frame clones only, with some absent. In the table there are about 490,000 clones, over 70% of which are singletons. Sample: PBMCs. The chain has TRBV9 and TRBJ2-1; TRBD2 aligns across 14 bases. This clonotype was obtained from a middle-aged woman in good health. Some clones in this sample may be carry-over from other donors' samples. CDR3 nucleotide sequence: TGTGCCAGCAGCGCTTGGACTAGCGGGAGGTCAAATGAGCAGTTCTTC. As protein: CASSAWTSGRSNEQFF.